These T cell receptor beta chains were read from a single sample in a study of immune evolution from preneoplasia to lung adenocarcinoma. This table comes from immunoSEQ multiplex PCR, and its TCRdb copy is limited to in-frame clones, with some not included. This table holds several thousand clones, 70% to 90% found once. Sequenced: FFPE minimally invasive lung adenocarcinoma tissue. Receptors were obtained from a person aged 70 to 80 with lung adenocarcinoma. Both conserved end residues are part of each CDR3.

>TRBV19
CASSKGSPLHF
>TRBV4-1
CASSLYRESYGYTF
>TRBV2
CASSVEGYNEQFF
>TRBV9
CASSPPGIWSGNTIYF
>TRBV9
CASSVTTGGLETQYF
>TRBV6-1
CASSETGRTEAFF
>TRBV20-1
CSATLVYEQYF
>TRBV2
CATRYRTNTEAFF
>TRBV7-2
CASSLGSRQGAQGGYTF
>TRBV7-2
CASSARQGIAQPQHF
>TRBV5-6
CASSLLGGNQPQHF
>TRBV9
CASSLRGGGYNEQFF
>TRBV15
CATSRDGQESVYGYTF
>TRBV19
CASKPGYRHNQPQHF
>TRBV6-4
CASRRDRNTGELFF
>TRBV9
CASSVGTVPIQYF
>TRBV5-5
CASSLGWGTGSYGYTF
>TRBV10-2
CASSETGGNQPQHF
>TRBV7-6
CASSLAGRAEQFF
>TRBV11-2
CASSLSGTGELFF
>TRBV11-2
CASSSRSDSSYNEQFF
>TRBV30
CAWAPGQVIQAFF
>TRBV5-1
CASSLDGRGDSPLHF
>TRBV28
CASSLNPGQGANYGYTF
>TRBV4-2
CASSQTGSGNEQFF
>TRBV18
CASSPPTRNTGELFF
>TRBV7-3
CASSSGQGNTIYF
>TRBV6-5
CASSYGWTRSTEAFF
>TRBV5-4
CATQLGATNEKLFF
>TRBV6-1
CASRETGKGEQYF
>TRBV4-1
CASSQGGFLYEQYF
>TRBV12-5
CASGRTGASGNTIYF
>TRBV30
CAWSVSIEAFF